The 7 T cell receptor beta chains presented below share a single source sample, sequenced in a study of T cell responses to AZD1222 COVID-19 vaccine. Here immunoSEQ multiplex PCR was the method, and the copy in TCRdb shows in-frame clones only, minus some. The table lists 77,000 or so clones, just over 90% of them singletons. Sequenced here: peripheral blood, sampled on day 0 of MenACWY control vaccination. The source of these receptors is an adult in good health.

V and J are TRBV6-1 and TRBJ1-6, with TRBD1 as a possible D gene (6 bases). The CDR3 runs 18 residues. Trimming cost V 1 base and J 0 bases, with 13 bases left between them. The germline gives CDR1 MNHNS, CDR2 SASEGT. CDR3 sequence: CASSEEGVPGSYNSPLHF. The CDR3 DNA follows: TGTGCCAGCAGTGAAGAGGGGGTGCCGGGCTCCTATAATTCACCCCTCCACTTT.

The rearrangement uses TRBV2 and TRBJ2-2, with 8 bases matching TRBD1. Germline CDR1 reads SNHLY; CDR2 reads FYNNEI. V dropped 6 bases and J dropped 6; count of bases not matched to a gene: 6. This CDR3 has 14 residues. The CDR3 here is CASSGQGVAGELFF. DNA of the CDR3: TGTGCCAGCAGCGGACAGGGTGTCGCCGGGGAGCTGTTTTTT. The whole variable domain, filled in from reference TRBV2 and TRBJ2-2, reads EPEVTQTPSHQVTQMGQEVILRCVPISNHLYFYWYRQILGQKVEFLVSFYNNEISEKSEIFDDQFSVERPDGSNFTLKIRSTKLEDSAMYFCASSGQGVAGELFFGEGSRLTVL.

The chain recombines TRBV20-1 with TRBJ2-5, with D uncertain. V lost 3 bases and J 2 bases, leaving 7 bases between the germline ends. CDR3 length equals 12 residues. Germline loops: CDR1 DFQATT, CDR2 SNEGSKA (reference sequence). The CDR3 here is CSASGAQETQYF. CDR3 nucleotide sequence: TGCAGTGCTAGTGGTGCACAAGAGACCCAGTACTTC.

This clone came up once. The rearrangement links TRBV6-5 to TRBJ1-5, with no clear D. Germline V gene sequence: CDR1 MNHEY, CDR2 SVGAGI. V lost 6 bases and J lost 0, with 3 bases in between. The CDR3 has 12 amino acids. CDR3 in amino acids: CASRSSNQPQHF. The CDR3 region has the DNA TGTGCCAGCAGATCTAGCAATCAGCCCCAGCATTTT.

The chain combines TRBV6-6 with TRBJ2-1, with D uncertain. V was pared by 4 bases and J by 7 bases, with 8 bases between. The germline V gene has CDR1 MNHNY and CDR2 SVGAGI (reference sequence). The CDR3 length is 12 residues. The CDR3 DNA is TGTGCCAGCAGTTTCCGCGGAAATGAGCAGTTCTTC. This gives the protein CASSFRGNEQFF.

The chain uses TRBV2 and TRBJ2-7; D possibly corresponds to TRBD1 (6 bases). CDR1 and CDR2 (germline): SNHLY, FYNNEI. Trimming removed 3 bases at V and 3 bases at J, with 15 bases between. The CDR3 is made up of 15 amino acids. CDR3 sequence: CASSDSLTGGYEQYF. The CDR3 DNA is TGTGCCAGCAGTGATAGCTTGACAGGAGGCTACGAGCAGTACTTC.

This clone was found a few times. The chain uses TRBV5-1 and TRBJ2-3; TRBD2 matches 11 bases. Germline V gives CDR1 SGHRS, CDR2 YFSETQ. The CDR3 runs to 16 residues. V trimming: 2 bases; J trimming: 4 bases; junction bases outside the gene matches: 6. This chain's CDR3 is CASSFMTSGEADTQYF. CDR3 nucleotides: TGCGCCAGCAGCTTTATGACTAGCGGGGAAGCAGATACGCAGTATTTT. Supplemented by reference TRBV5-1 and TRBJ2-3, the full variable domain reads KAGVTQTPRYLIKTRGQQVTLSCSPISGHRSVSWYQQTPGQGLQFLFEYFSETQRNKGNFPGRFSGRQFSNSRSEMNVSTLELGDSALYLCASSFMTSGEADTQYFGPGTRLTVL.